These 18 T cell receptor beta chains originate from one sample sequenced in a study of cytomegalovirus exposure and HLA in healthy donors (TCRdb year 2017). The library was produced with the immunoSEQ multiplex PCR assay. TCRdb provides this immuneACCESS table in a form limited to in-frame rearrangements. Some clones are lacking; in checked studies, under half of them reflect an unresolved V gene, and why the rest are absent is not known. Recorded for this sample are about 150,000 clones; about 86% of them occurred a single time. The ten biggest clones cover approximately 2.2% of the sample. Sequenced sample: PBMCs. These TCRs come from a human donor in good health.

The chain couples TRBV7-3 to TRBJ2-3; possibly TRBD2 for D (5 bases). CDR3 size: 15 residues. Germline V gene sequence: CDR1 SGHTA, CDR2 FQGTGA. Trimming left V 0 bases short and J 6 bases short, with 13 bases between. CDR3 bases: TGTGCCAGCAGCTTAACGGCGGGTAATCCTGATACGCAGTATTTT. As protein: CASSLTAGNPDTQYF.

This chain connects TRBV7-9 to TRBJ1-2; TRBD1 aligns across 8 bases. This CDR3 has 15 residues. CDR1 SEHNR and CDR2 FQNEAQ come from the germline V gene (reference sequence). V was clipped by 5 bases and J by 6 bases; unmatched bases: 11. The CDR3: CASSREGQGENGYTF. The DNA for the CDR3 is TGTGCCAGCAGCAGAGAAGGACAGGGCGAAAATGGCTACACCTTC.

As concerns this clone: The junction departs from germline at one end; a sequencing error may be responsible. V and J are TRBV6-1 and TRBJ2-7; 10 bases fit TRBD2. Per germline, CDR1 MNHNS and CDR2 SASEGT. This CDR3 is built from 18 residues. The CDR3 sequence: CVSSVKLAGNTGSYEQYF. In nucleotides, the CDR3 is TGTGTCAGCAGTGTGAAACTAGCGGGGAATACGGGCTCCTACGAGCAGTACTTC.

J is TRBJ1-5 and V is TRBV2, with TRBD1 as a possible D gene (5 bases). Deletions cut 4 bases from V and 7 bases from J, with 14 bases between. Germline V gives CDR1 SNHLY, CDR2 FYNNEI. This CDR3 is 14 amino acids long. The CDR3 region is CASSVQGVKQPQHF. The CDR3, as DNA: TGTGCCAGCAGTGTCCAAGGGGTTAAGCAGCCCCAGCATTTT.

The genes are TRBV19 and TRBJ1-6; 9 positions agree with TRBD1. The germline CDR1 and CDR2 sequences are LNHDA and SQIVND (reference sequence). Trimming removed 4 bases from V and 7 bases from J; junction bases left unmatched: 5. The CDR3 is made up of 15 amino acids. CDR3 sequence (DNA): TGTGCCAGTAGTACTGCCGGGACAGGGAATTCACCCCTCCACTTT. Protein sequence: CASSTAGTGNSPLHF.

The rearrangement joins TRBV7-2 to TRBJ2-7, with D tentatively TRBD2 (7 bases). Looked up from germline, CDR1 is SGHTA and CDR2 is FQGNSA. Trimming stripped 2 bases from V and 2 bases from J, with 10 bases between. There are 14 residues in the CDR3. The CDR3 is CASSLRGGPYEQYF. The CDR3 DNA is TGTGCCAGCAGCTTAAGGGGGGGTCCCTACGAGCAGTACTTC.

J is TRBJ2-6 and V is TRBV28; maybe TRBD2 (6 bases). This CDR3 is 14 amino acids long. CDR1 is MDHEN and CDR2 is SYDVKM in the germline V gene. Deletions cut 10 bases from V and 0 bases from J, with 10 bases between. The CDR3 DNA follows: TGTGCCACCCGGGACTTCTCTGGGGCCAACGTCCTGACTTTC. It yields the protein CATRDFSGANVLTF.

This chain connects TRBV6-1 to TRBJ1-1; no firm D call. V lost 3 bases and J lost 7, with 9 bases in between. The CDR3 runs to 12 residues. The germline V gene encodes CDR1 MNHNS and CDR2 SASEGT. Here the CDR3 reads CASSEFKIEAFF. CDR3 nucleotides: TGTGCCAGCAGTGAGTTTAAAATTGAAGCTTTCTTT.

About this clone: A read error may account for a junction end that differs from germline. J is TRBJ2-7 and V is TRBV2; tentatively, D is TRBD1 (6 bases). CDR1 and CDR2 (germline): SNHLY, FYNNEI. CDR3 length: 11 residues. The CDR3 protein is CASSEAWTASF. In nucleotides, the CDR3 is TGTGCCAGCAGTGAAGCTTGGACAGCTTCCTTC.

The rearrangement joins TRBV11-2 to TRBJ2-7; TRBD2 matches at 9 bases. V shed 5 bases, J shed 3 bases, and the junction held 8 bases outside the gene matches. Germline CDR1 reads SGHAT; CDR2 reads FQNNGV. This CDR3 contains 15 residues. The chain's CDR3 is CASSAGLAPYYEQYF. The CDR3 nucleotides read TGTGCCAGCAGCGCGGGACTAGCTCCTTACTACGAGCAGTACTTC.

The chain links TRBV4-1 to TRBJ2-5; a possible D gene is TRBD2 (7 bases). Germline lookup yields CDR1 MGHRA and CDR2 YSYEKL. This CDR3 comprises 16 residues. Trimming shortened V by 0 bases and J by 4 bases, and 15 bases separated the two germline ends. In nucleotides, the CDR3 is TGCGCCAGCAGCCAAGAACCATCGGGGGGCGCAGAGACCCAGTACTTC. It encodes CASSQEPSGGAETQYF.

V gene TRBV27 combines with J gene TRBJ1-6; TRBD1 is a possible D gene (6 bases). This CDR3 comprises 14 residues. Trimming pared 5 bases from V and 7 bases from J, leaving 12 bases between. Germline assignment: CDR1 MNHEY and CDR2 SMNVEV (reference sequence). The CDR3 spells CASSLDSRNSPLHF. The CDR3, as DNA: TGTGCCAGCAGTCTGGACAGTCGGAATTCACCCCTCCACTTT.

This chain links TRBV19 with TRBJ2-1, with D possibly TRBD2 on 5 matching bases. Germline V CDR1 and CDR2: LNHDA, SQIVND (reference sequence). This CDR3 contains 14 residues. V dropped 6 bases and J dropped 3 bases, with 12 bases sitting between them. The CDR3 bases are TGTGCCAGTAGCGTGGATAGCGACTACAATGAGCAGTTCTTC. This codes for CASSVDSDYNEQFF.

The chain uses TRBV6-1 and TRBJ1-5; a weak D match, TRBD1 (6 bases). CDR1 and CDR2 from the germline V gene are MNHNS and SASEGT. The ends were cut back, 10 bases at V and 3 bases at J, with 19 bases in the middle. The CDR3 covers 15 residues. CDR3 sequence (DNA): TGTGCCACGGACGTCTGGACAGAGATCAATCAGCCCCAGCATTTT. It is translated as CATDVWTEINQPQHF.

V is TRBV5-1 and J is TRBJ2-3; the match to TRBD2 covers 7 bases. The J segment lost 1 base and the V segment lost 2 bases, leaving 4 bases of the junction unmatched. There are 15 residues in the CDR3. Germline CDR1 reads SGHRS; CDR2 reads YFSETQ. CDR3 bases: TGCGCCAGCAGCTTAGGCAGCGGGGGCACAGATACGCAGTATTTT. It is translated as CASSLGSGGTDTQYF.

The chain has TRBV5-6 and TRBJ2-7; TRBD2 matches at 10 bases. Germline CDR1 is SGHDT and CDR2 is YYEEEE. The CDR3 is 14 amino acids. Trimming removed 4 bases from V and 3 bases from J; junction bases left unmatched: 4. In DNA, the CDR3 is TGTGCCAGCAGCCCCGGGACTAGCGTCTACGAGCAGTACTTC. It encodes CASSPGTSVYEQYF.

The gene calls are TRBV18 and TRBJ1-6; no clear D gene. The CDR3 length is 15 residues. V gave up 3 bases and J gave up 1 base, with 7 bases separating them. Germline V lookup: CDR1 KGHSH, CDR2 LQKENI. The DNA for the CDR3 is TGTGCCAGCTCACCCTCGGAGTCCTATAATTCACCCCTCCACTTT. It translates to CASSPSESYNSPLHF.

The DNA for the CDR3 is TGTGCCAGCAGTTTTAGGGTGGGCAGGGCTGAAAAACTGTTTTTT. Its translation is CASSFRVGRAEKLFF. The rearrangement joins TRBV27 to TRBJ1-4; maybe TRBD1 (5 bases). Between the trimmed V and J ends, which lost 3 bases and 7 bases, there was a span of 15 bases. This CDR3 has 15 residues. Germline CDR1 reads MNHEY; CDR2 reads SMNVEV (reference sequence). The variable domain in full, with the rest retrieved from reference TRBV27 and TRBJ1-4, is EAQVTQNPRYLITVTGKKLTVTCSQNMNHEYMSWYRQDPGLGLRQIYYSMNVEVTDKGDVPEGYKVSRKEKRNFPLILESPSPNQTSLYFCASSFRVGRAEKLFFGSGTQLSVL.